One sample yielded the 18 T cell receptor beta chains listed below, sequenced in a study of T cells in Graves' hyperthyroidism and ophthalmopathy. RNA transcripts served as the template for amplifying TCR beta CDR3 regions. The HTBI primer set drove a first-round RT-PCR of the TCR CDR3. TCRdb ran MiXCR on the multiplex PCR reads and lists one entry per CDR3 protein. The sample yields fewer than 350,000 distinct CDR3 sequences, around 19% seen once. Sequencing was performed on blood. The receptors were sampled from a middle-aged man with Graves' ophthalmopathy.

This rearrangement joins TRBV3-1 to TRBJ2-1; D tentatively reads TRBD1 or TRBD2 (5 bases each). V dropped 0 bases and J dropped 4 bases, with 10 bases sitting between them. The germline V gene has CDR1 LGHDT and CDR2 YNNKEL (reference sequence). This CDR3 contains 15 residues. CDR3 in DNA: TGTGCCAGCAGCCAAGATCCGGGACGATACAATGAGCAGTTCTTC. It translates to CASSQDPGRYNEQFF.

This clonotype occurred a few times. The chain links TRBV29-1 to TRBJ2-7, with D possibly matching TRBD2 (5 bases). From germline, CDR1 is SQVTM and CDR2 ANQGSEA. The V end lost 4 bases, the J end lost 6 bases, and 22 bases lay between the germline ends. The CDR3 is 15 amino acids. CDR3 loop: CSVGGPSGTLGEQYF. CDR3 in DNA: TGCAGCGTTGGGGGTCCAAGCGGTACCCTGGGCGAGCAGTACTTC.

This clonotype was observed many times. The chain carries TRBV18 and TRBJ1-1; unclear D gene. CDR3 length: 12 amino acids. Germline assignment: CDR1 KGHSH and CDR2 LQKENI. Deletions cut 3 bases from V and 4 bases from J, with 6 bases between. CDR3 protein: CASSPFSTEAFF. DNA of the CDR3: TGTGCCAGCTCACCCTTCAGCACTGAAGCTTTCTTT.

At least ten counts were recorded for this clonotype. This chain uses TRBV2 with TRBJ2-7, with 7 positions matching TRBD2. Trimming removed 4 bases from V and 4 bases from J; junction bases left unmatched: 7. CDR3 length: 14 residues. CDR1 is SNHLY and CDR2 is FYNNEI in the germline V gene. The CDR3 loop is CASSVGGNKYEQYF. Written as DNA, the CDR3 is TGTGCCAGCAGTGTGGGAGGGAACAAGTACGAGCAGTACTTC.

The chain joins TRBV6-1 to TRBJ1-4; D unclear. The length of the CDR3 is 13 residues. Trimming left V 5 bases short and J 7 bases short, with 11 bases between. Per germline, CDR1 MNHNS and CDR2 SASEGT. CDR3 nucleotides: TGTGCCAGCAGTCCCCTTAGGACTGAAAAACTGTTTTTT. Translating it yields CASSPLRTEKLFF.

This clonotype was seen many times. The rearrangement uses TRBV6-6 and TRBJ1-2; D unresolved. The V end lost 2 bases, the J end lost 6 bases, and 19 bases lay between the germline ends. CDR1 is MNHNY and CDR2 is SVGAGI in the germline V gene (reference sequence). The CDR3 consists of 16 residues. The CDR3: CASSYRPVGATDGYTF. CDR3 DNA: TGTGCCAGCAGTTACCGCCCAGTAGGTGCCACGGATGGCTACACCTTC.

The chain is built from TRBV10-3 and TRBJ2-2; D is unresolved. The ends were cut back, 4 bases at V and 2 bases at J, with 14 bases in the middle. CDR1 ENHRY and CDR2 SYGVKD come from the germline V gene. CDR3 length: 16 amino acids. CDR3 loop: CAISAGGRRNTGELFF. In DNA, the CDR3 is TGTGCCATCAGTGCCGGTGGTAGGAGAAACACCGGGGAGCTGTTTTTT.

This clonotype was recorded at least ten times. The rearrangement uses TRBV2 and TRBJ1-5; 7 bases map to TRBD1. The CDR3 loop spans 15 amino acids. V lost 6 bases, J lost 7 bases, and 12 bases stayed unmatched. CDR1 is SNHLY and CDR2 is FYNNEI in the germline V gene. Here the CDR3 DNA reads TGTGCCAGCAGCCCCCTCAGGGGGACGGGACAGCCCCAGCATTTT. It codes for CASSPLRGTGQPQHF.

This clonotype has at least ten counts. The CDR3, as DNA: TGTGCCAGCAGTTTGTCAGGGGGTGAGACCCAGTACTTC. Amino acids: CASSLSGGETQYF. This chain joins TRBV28 and TRBJ2-5, with TRBD1 matching over 7 bases. The trim removed 3 bases at V and 5 bases at J, leaving 3 bases unmatched. Germline-derived CDR1 and CDR2 are MDHEN and SYDVKM. CDR3 size: 13 residues. Filled out from reference TRBV28 and TRBJ2-5, the complete variable domain reads DVKVTQSSRYLVKRTGEKVFLECVQDMDHENMFWYRQDPGLGLRLIYFSYDVKMKEKGDIPEGYSVSREKKERFSLILESASTNQTSMYLCASSLSGGETQYFGPGTRLLVL.

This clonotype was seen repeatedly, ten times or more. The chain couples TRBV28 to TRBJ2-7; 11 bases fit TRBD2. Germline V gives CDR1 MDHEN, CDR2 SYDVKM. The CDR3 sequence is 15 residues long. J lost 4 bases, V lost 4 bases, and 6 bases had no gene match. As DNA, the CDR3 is TGTGCCAGCAGTTCCTACTTAGCGGGAGGGTACGAGCAGTACTTC. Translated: CASSSYLAGGYEQYF.

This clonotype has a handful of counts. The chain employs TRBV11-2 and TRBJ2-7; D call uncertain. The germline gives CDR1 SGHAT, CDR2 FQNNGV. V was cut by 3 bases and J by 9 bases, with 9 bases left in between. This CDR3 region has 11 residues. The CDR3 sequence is CASSLVLGQYF. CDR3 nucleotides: TGTGCCAGCAGCTTGGTGCTGGGGCAGTACTTC.

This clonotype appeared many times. The CDR3, as DNA: TGTGCCAGCAGCGCGAGCGGGACCACTGGAAACACCATATATTTT. As protein: CASSASGTTGNTIYF. The chain is built from TRBV7-9 and TRBJ1-3, with D possibly TRBD1 on 5 matching bases. Germline lookup yields CDR1 SEHNR and CDR2 FQNEAQ (reference sequence). V dropped 5 bases and J dropped 2 bases, with 13 bases sitting between them. The length of the CDR3 is 15 residues.

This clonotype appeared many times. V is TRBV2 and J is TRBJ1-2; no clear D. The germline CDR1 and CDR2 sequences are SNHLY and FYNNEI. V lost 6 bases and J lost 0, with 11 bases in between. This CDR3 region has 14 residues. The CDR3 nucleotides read TGTGCCAGCAGACCCACCGGTGCTAACTATGGCTACACCTTC. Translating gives CASRPTGANYGYTF.

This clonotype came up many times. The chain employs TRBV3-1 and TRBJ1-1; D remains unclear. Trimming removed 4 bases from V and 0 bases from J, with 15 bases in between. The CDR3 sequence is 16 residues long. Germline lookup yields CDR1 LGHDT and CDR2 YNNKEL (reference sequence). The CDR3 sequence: CASSPALGRMNTEAFF. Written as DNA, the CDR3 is TGTGCCAGCAGCCCTGCCCTTGGACGGATGAACACTGAAGCTTTCTTT.

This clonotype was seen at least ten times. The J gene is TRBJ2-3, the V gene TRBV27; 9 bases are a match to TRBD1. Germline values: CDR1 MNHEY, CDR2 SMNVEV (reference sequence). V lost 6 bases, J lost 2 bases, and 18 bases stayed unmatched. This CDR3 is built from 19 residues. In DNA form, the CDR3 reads TGTGCCAGCAGCCTAGCCCCCCGACGGGGACAGGGAAACACAGATACGCAGTATTTT. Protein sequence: CASSLAPRRGQGNTDTQYF.

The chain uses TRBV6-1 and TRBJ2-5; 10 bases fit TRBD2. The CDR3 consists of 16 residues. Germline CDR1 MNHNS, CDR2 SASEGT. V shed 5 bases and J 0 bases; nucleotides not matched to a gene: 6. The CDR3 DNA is TGTGCCAGCAGTCCCTGGACTAGCGGAAACCAAGAGACCCAGTACTTC. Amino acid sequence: CASSPWTSGNQETQYF.

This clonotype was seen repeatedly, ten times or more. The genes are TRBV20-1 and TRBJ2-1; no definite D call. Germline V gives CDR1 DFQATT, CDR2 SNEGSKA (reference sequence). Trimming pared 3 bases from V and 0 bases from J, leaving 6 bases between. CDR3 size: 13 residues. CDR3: CSASVSSYNEQFF. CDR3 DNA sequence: TGCAGTGCTAGCGTCTCCTCCTACAATGAGCAGTTCTTC.

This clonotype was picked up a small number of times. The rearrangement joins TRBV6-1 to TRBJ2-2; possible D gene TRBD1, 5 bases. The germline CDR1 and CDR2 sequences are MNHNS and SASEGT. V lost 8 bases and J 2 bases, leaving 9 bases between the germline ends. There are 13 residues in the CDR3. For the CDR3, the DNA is TGTGCCAGCCAGGGTTTCAACACCGGGGAGCTGTTTTTT. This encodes CASQGFNTGELFF.